This T cell receptor (beta chain) was profiled in a study of radiotherapy plus CTLA-4 blockade in lung cancer. Study outcomes and limitations: Once radiotherapy plus ipilimumab had been given, TCR clones derived from tumor expanded in blood.

Sequencing used immunoSEQ multiplex PCR; TCRdb keeps in-frame clones, though not all of them. Altogether 70,000 to 90,000 clones are present, more than 60% being singletons, with the ten largest covering 22%. As to this clone: What it binds is unknown.

The CDR3 is made up of 15 amino acids. Germline V gene lookup returns CDR1 LNHDA and CDR2 SQIVND (reference sequence). Trimming cost V 7 bases and J 9 bases; bases outside gene matches: 17. This TCR was sampled from a human donor with non-small cell lung cancer whose response to radiotherapy plus ipilimumab could not be evaluated. Some clones in this sample may be carry-over from other donors' samples. The sequencing here drew on peripheral blood, taken from a patient treated with radiotherapy plus ipilimumab. The genes are TRBV19 and TRBJ1-2, with 7 bases matching TRBD1. The DNA for the CDR3 is TGTGCCAGTACCTTATTAGGGGGCGGACTATCGAGCTACACCTTC. Protein product: CASTLLGGGLSSYTF.